The 2 T cell receptor beta chains listed next were all sequenced from one sample in a study of cytomegalovirus exposure and HLA in healthy donors. The PCR had 60 Vbeta and 13 Jbeta primers. The method was immunoSEQ multiplex PCR; TCRdb's version includes in-frame clones alone and lacks a portion of them. The sample has 140,000 to 150,000 clones, around four fifths seen once. Sequencing was performed on PBMCs. The receptors derive from a male donor in good health and CMV-seronegative.

The V and J genes are TRBV23-1 and TRBJ2-1, with TRBD2 matching 11 bases. Being an ORF, TRBV23-1 has a function that is uncertain. The CDR3 has 19 amino acids. V was clipped by 3 bases and J by 4 bases; unmatched bases: 14. The CDR3 sequence: CASSHPGGLAAYFYNEQFF. The CDR3 nucleotides read TGCGCCAGCAGTCATCCGGGGGGACTAGCGGCATATTTTTACAATGAGCAGTTCTTC.

The J gene is TRBJ1-2, the V gene TRBV19; 7 bases are shared with TRBD1. Unmatched junction bases numbered 4, after V lost 3 bases and J lost 6 bases. The length of the CDR3 is 13 residues. Germline CDR1 is LNHDA and CDR2 is SQIVND (reference sequence). CDR3 sequence reads: CASSMETGHGYTF. The CDR3 nucleotides are TGTGCCAGTAGTATGGAGACAGGGCATGGCTACACCTTC.